This TCR beta chain came from a study of blood T cells in healthy people across ages. Primed by a sample-barcoded 5' primer and a J-beta primer mix, a second PCR proceeded for 7 to 11 cycles. MiXCR, run by TCRdb on the 5' RACE reads, gives a single entry per CDR3 protein. The sample has about 680,000 distinct CDR3 sequences; 49% are singletons. V shed 7 bases and J 11 bases; nucleotides not matched to a gene: 10. This CDR3 has 11 residues. Germline CDR1 is SQVTM and CDR2 is ANQGSEA. Researchers collected ten milliliters of peripheral blood from every single donor. This clonotype was picked up a small number of times.

The chain combines TRBV29-1 with TRBJ2-5, with 7 nucleotides matching TRBD1. This TCR was sampled from a woman aged 60-75 years in good health. What was sequenced was blood. The CDR3 loop is CSAYRGGEQYF. The CDR3 DNA is TGCAGCGCTTACAGGGGTGGGGAGCAGTACTTC.